Reported below is one T cell receptor beta chain. Its antigen is not identified. CDR3 and TCR beta VDJ profiling relied on a genomic DNA template. MiXCR, run by TCRdb on the reads, gives a single entry per CDR3 protein. The table has fewer than 200,000 distinct CDR3 sequences, approximately 48% seen once; the top ten hold roughly 2%. It was patients with CD8+CD57+ cell expansion by flow cytometry who were chosen for sequencing. The cohort consisted entirely of patients having severe acquired aplastic anemia. None of the patients had been given any therapy when their blood was sampled. The V end was cut by 0 bases, the J end by 5 bases, with 7 bases between. CDR1 is LNHNV, CDR2 YYDKDF, per germline (reference sequence). CDR3 length equals 13 residues. The data originate from a study of CD8+CD57+ T cells in acquired aplastic anemia. Study summary: When averaged, DNA from sorted CD4+ and CD8+ cells came to around 3.4 ug. Whole-study results and caveats: Roughly 31 CD8+ CDR3 sequences occurred in both the patients and the controls.

The sequencing input was sorted CD4+, CD8+, or CD8+CD57+ T cells (not recorded which) from PBMCs. The rearrangement uses TRBV15 and TRBJ2-5; D remains ambiguous. The receptor comes from a human donor with aplastic anemia. This chain's CDR3 is CATSRDFRETQYF. As DNA, the CDR3 is TGTGCCACCAGCAGAGACTTCCGGGAGACCCAGTACTTC.